This T cell receptor beta chain was recorded in a study of shared clonotypes between healthy human individuals. When replicate PCRs were run on sorted subsets, they used around 0.2 ug DNA, about 30,000 T cell genomes. Authors' processing steps: Filtering was not the same, since immunoSEQ gave junction-only sequences without quality scores. Profiled with immunoSEQ multiplex PCR; TCRdb holds only in-frame clones, not every one. V and J calls and clone size are copied from that table; D and trimming were computed from the DNA. The table has 1.5 million to 2.5 million clones, about 95% seen once. Study-wide results and limits: A reduction in generation probabilities was seen for non-shared clonotypes relative to those shared by all four donors.

With respect to this clone: Its antigen is unidentified. Other nucleotide sequences from this sample produce the same CDR3.

V was clipped by 4 bases and J by 0 bases, with 8 bases between them. This CDR3 is built from 14 residues. Germline V gene lookup returns CDR1 PRHDT and CDR2 FYEKMQ (reference sequence). Terminally differentiated effector memory CD45RA+ cells were excluded by CCR7 positive selection of CD45RO-negative cells. Adult donors, all healthy and HIV-negative, had no recent acute infections or vaccinations. V is TRBV13 and J is TRBJ2-3, with D unresolved. Sequencing was carried out using naive CD8+ T cells sorted from blood. This receptor was identified in a man aged 18 to 30 in good health. The CDR3 DNA reads as TGTGCCAGCAGCTCCCGGCGGAGCACAGATACGCAGTATTTT. Its translation is CASSSRRSTDTQYF. The variable domain in full, with the rest retrieved from reference TRBV13 and TRBJ2-3, is AAGVIQSPRHLIKEKRETATLKCYPIPRHDTVYWYQQGPGQDPQFLISFYEKMQSDKGSIPDRFSAQQFSDYHSELNMSSLELGDSALYFCASSSRRSTDTQYFGPGTRLTVL.